This T cell receptor (beta chain) stems from a study of CD8+ T cells in alopecia areata. Whole-study context: Treated patients were dosed with oral tofacitinib, taking 5 to 10 mg twice daily. Study-level points and caveats: Lesional scalp exceeded normal scalp in clonality, especially in alopecia totalis/universalis.

cDNA prepared by RNA extraction and subsequent reverse transcription served as the template for sequencing. Data came from immunoSEQ multiplex PCR; TCRdb stores just in-frame clones and leaves some out. This sample has some 51,000 clones; roughly 96% occur once, and the top ten carry roughly 24%. The germline V gene encodes CDR1 ENHRY and CDR2 SYGVKD. The V end lost 7 bases, the J end lost 1 base, and 10 bases lay between the germline ends. The CDR3 extends over 14 amino acids. For this clone: Its antigen is undetermined.

The sequences come from CD8+ T cells sorted from blood, collected at week 0. The source is a human donor with alopecia areata. The chain links TRBV10-3 to TRBJ2-2; D is ambiguous. The CDR3 nucleotides are TGTGCCATCACAGCCAAAAGGAACACCGGGGAGCTGTTTTTT. Amino acid sequence: CAITAKRNTGELFF.